These T cell receptor beta chains were read from a single sample in a study of shared clonotypes between healthy human individuals. Here immunoSEQ multiplex PCR was the method, and the copy in TCRdb shows in-frame clones only, minus some. The repertoire consists of about 1 million clones, with more than 75% occurring once and the leading ten covering approximately 0.5%. Sequencing input: memory CD4+ T cells from PBMCs. These receptors were taken from a man in his late teens or twenties in good health. Some clones in this sample may be carry-over from other donors' samples. The CDR3 runs from the conserved cysteine through the conserved F or W. A D gene is named only where the DNA matches it firmly. Clone size is given for some rows only: seen once, a few or many times, or a class if the clone is expanded.

abundance: .
j_gene: TRBJ2-7
len: 14
v_gene: TRBV7-3
d_gene: .
CDR3aa: CASSLTPGAYEQYF
CDR3nt: TGTGCCAGCAGCTTAACCCCAGGCGCGTACGAGCAGTACTTC

abundance: .
j_gene: TRBJ2-5
len: 16
v_gene: TRBV5-1
d_gene: TRBD1
CDR3aa: CASSLAPTGGGETQYF
CDR3nt: TGCGCCAGCAGCTTGGCCCCTACAGGGGGCGGAGAGACCCAGTACTTC

abundance: .
j_gene: TRBJ1-2
len: 15
v_gene: TRBV28
d_gene: TRBD1
CDR3aa: CASSPPRQGPYGYTF
CDR3nt: TGTGCCAGCAGCCCACCTAGACAGGGACCTTATGGCTACACCTTC

abundance: .
j_gene: TRBJ1-1
len: 14
v_gene: TRBV2
d_gene: .
CDR3aa: CASSGQTVNTEAFF
CDR3nt: TGTGCCAGCAGTGGGCAAACAGTGAACACTGAAGCTTTCTTT

abundance: .
j_gene: TRBJ1-4
len: 16
v_gene: TRBV4-1
d_gene: .
CDR3aa: CASSLYDTPTNEKLFF
CDR3nt: TGCGCCAGCAGCCTGTACGACACACCAACTAATGAAAAACTGTTTTTT

abundance: .
j_gene: TRBJ2-7
len: 14
v_gene: TRBV9
d_gene: .
CDR3aa: CASSADGGTYEQYF
CDR3nt: TGTGCCAGCAGCGCCGACGGAGGAACCTACGAGCAGTACTTC

abundance: .
j_gene: TRBJ2-3
len: 15
v_gene: TRBV5-1
d_gene: TRBD2
CDR3aa: CASSLGAGNTDTQYF
CDR3nt: TGCGCCAGCAGCTTGGGAGCGGGGAACACAGATACGCAGTATTTT

abundance: .
j_gene: TRBJ2-6
len: 14
v_gene: TRBV12-5
d_gene: .
CDR3aa: CASGLVGRANVLTF
CDR3nt: TGTGCTAGTGGTTTGGTCGGCAGGGCCAACGTCCTGACTTTC

abundance: .
j_gene: TRBJ1-5
len: 13
v_gene: TRBV11-2
d_gene: .
CDR3aa: CASSGGRNQPQHF
CDR3nt: TGTGCCAGCAGTGGGGGTCGCAATCAGCCCCAGCATTTT

abundance: .
j_gene: TRBJ2-7
len: 14
v_gene: TRBV11-2
d_gene: .
CDR3aa: CASSLDPSSYEQYF
CDR3nt: TGTGCCAGCAGCTTAGACCCGAGCTCCTACGAGCAGTACTTC

abundance: many
j_gene: TRBJ2-1
len: 15
v_gene: TRBV28
d_gene: .
CDR3aa: CASSSQLTLYNEQFF
CDR3nt: TGTGCCAGCAGTTCCCAGCTAACTCTCTACAATGAGCAGTTCTTC

abundance: .
j_gene: TRBJ2-6
len: 17
v_gene: TRBV4-1
d_gene: .
CDR3aa: CASSQAADPSNFNVLTF
CDR3nt: TGCGCCAGCAGCCAAGCGGCGGATCCCTCAAATTTCAACGTCCTGACTTTC

abundance: .
j_gene: TRBJ2-3
len: 12
v_gene: TRBV11-3
d_gene: .
CDR3aa: CASSSRADTQYF
CDR3nt: TGTGCCAGCAGTTCTAGAGCAGATACGCAGTATTTT

abundance: .
j_gene: TRBJ2-7
len: 14
v_gene: TRBV9
d_gene: .
CDR3aa: CASSVGPSEGEQYF
CDR3nt: TGTGCCAGCAGCGTAGGTCCTAGCGAGGGCGAGCAGTACTTC

abundance: .
j_gene: TRBJ2-1
len: 16
v_gene: TRBV27
d_gene: TRBD2
CDR3aa: CASSTGRLAGANEQFF
CDR3nt: TGTGCCAGCAGTACAGGGCGGCTAGCGGGAGCCAATGAGCAGTTCTTC

abundance: once
j_gene: TRBJ2-1
len: 16
v_gene: TRBV10-3
d_gene: TRBD2
CDR3aa: CVTLLGERESNNEQFF
CDR3nt: TGTGTCACCCTTCTTGGGGAGCGGGAGTCGAACAATGAGCAGTTCTTC

abundance: .
j_gene: TRBJ2-2
len: 15
v_gene: TRBV18
d_gene: TRBD1
CDR3aa: CASSSDRGPVGELFF
CDR3nt: TGTGCCAGCTCATCCGACAGGGGGCCGGTCGGGGAGCTGTTTTTT

abundance: .
j_gene: TRBJ2-7
len: 14
v_gene: TRBV4-1
d_gene: .
CDR3aa: CASSLTQSSYEQYF
CDR3nt: TGCGCCAGCAGCCTCACTCAAAGCTCCTACGAGCAGTACTTC

abundance: .
j_gene: TRBJ1-1
len: 16
v_gene: TRBV13
d_gene: .
CDR3aa: CASSLRTPGGNTEAFF
CDR3nt: TGTGCCAGCAGCTTAAGGACCCCGGGGGGCAACACTGAAGCTTTCTTT

abundance: .
j_gene: TRBJ2-1
len: 15
v_gene: TRBV5-1
d_gene: .
CDR3aa: CASSLTVAVYNEQFF
CDR3nt: TGCGCCAGCAGCTTGACCGTAGCGGTCTACAATGAGCAGTTCTTC

abundance: .
j_gene: TRBJ2-1
len: 15
v_gene: TRBV29-1
d_gene: TRBD1
CDR3aa: CSADRGMSSYNEQFF
CDR3nt: TGCAGCGCTGACAGGGGAATGAGCTCCTACAATGAGCAGTTCTTC

abundance: .
j_gene: TRBJ2-1
len: 16
v_gene: TRBV7-2
d_gene: .
CDR3aa: CASSDPYVSPYNEQFF
CDR3nt: TGTGCCAGCAGCGACCCCTATGTCTCACCCTACAATGAGCAGTTCTTC

abundance: .
j_gene: TRBJ2-1
len: 16
v_gene: TRBV7-2
d_gene: .
CDR3aa: CASSLGVGRADNEQFF
CDR3nt: TGTGCCAGCAGCTTAGGGGTGGGCAGGGCAGACAATGAGCAGTTCTTC

abundance: .
j_gene: TRBJ2-2
len: 15
v_gene: TRBV2
d_gene: TRBD1
CDR3aa: CASVRDRGNTGELFF
CDR3nt: TGTGCCAGCGTCCGGGACAGGGGGAACACCGGGGAGCTGTTTTTT

abundance: .
j_gene: TRBJ2-1
len: 11
v_gene: TRBV6-5
d_gene: .
CDR3aa: CASSYGHEQFF
CDR3nt: TGTGCCAGCAGTTACGGCCATGAGCAGTTCTTC

abundance: many
j_gene: TRBJ2-3
len: 13
v_gene: TRBV19
d_gene: .
CDR3aa: CASSRLAQNTQYF
CDR3nt: TGTGCCAGTAGTAGGCTAGCCCAAAATACGCAGTATTTT

abundance: .
j_gene: TRBJ2-2
len: 15
v_gene: TRBV5-5
d_gene: TRBD2
CDR3aa: CASSFPSGGGGELFF
CDR3nt: TGTGCCAGCAGCTTCCCCAGCGGGGGCGGCGGGGAGCTGTTTTTT

abundance: .
j_gene: TRBJ1-5
len: 16
v_gene: TRBV10-3
d_gene: TRBD1
CDR3aa: CAISGERGRGYQPQHF
CDR3nt: TGTGCCATCAGCGGCGAAAGGGGCAGGGGGTATCAGCCCCAGCATTTT

abundance: .
j_gene: TRBJ1-2
len: 15
v_gene: TRBV5-1
d_gene: .
CDR3aa: CASQSGRFGDYGYTF
CDR3nt: TGCGCCAGTCAATCCGGACGATTTGGGGACTATGGCTACACCTTC

abundance: .
j_gene: TRBJ2-7
len: 14
v_gene: TRBV2
d_gene: .
CDR3aa: CASSLHSDSYEQYF
CDR3nt: TGTGCCAGCAGCCTCCACTCCGACTCTTACGAGCAGTACTTC

abundance: .
j_gene: TRBJ2-7
len: 20
v_gene: TRBV5-1
d_gene: TRBD1
CDR3aa: CASSHGLRTGERPDSYEQYF
CDR3nt: TGCGCCAGCAGCCATGGGCTGAGAACAGGGGAGCGGCCCGACTCCTACGAGCAGTACTTC

abundance: .
j_gene: TRBJ2-1
len: 15
v_gene: TRBV4-3
d_gene: TRBD2
CDR3aa: CASSQVPGGALEQFF
CDR3nt: TGCGCCAGCAGCCAAGTGCCGGGAGGGGCTTTGGAGCAGTTCTTC

abundance: .
j_gene: TRBJ2-3
len: 16
v_gene: TRBV7-2
d_gene: .
CDR3aa: CASSLAGTTGPDTQYF
CDR3nt: TGTGCCAGCAGCTTAGCCGGGACCACCGGCCCAGATACGCAGTATTTT

abundance: .
j_gene: TRBJ1-1
len: 16
v_gene: TRBV28
d_gene: .
CDR3aa: CASSFTGSGLNTEAFF
CDR3nt: TGTGCCAGCAGCTTCACAGGGTCGGGATTGAACACTGAAGCTTTCTTT

abundance: .
j_gene: TRBJ1-2
len: 11
v_gene: TRBV6-5
d_gene: .
CDR3aa: CASRRGDGYTF
CDR3nt: TGTGCCAGCAGGAGGGGGGATGGCTACACCTTC

abundance: many
j_gene: TRBJ2-3
len: 15
v_gene: TRBV5-1
d_gene: TRBD2
CDR3aa: CASSHSSGSTDTQYF
CDR3nt: TGCGCCAGCAGCCATTCTAGCGGTAGCACAGATACGCAGTATTTT

abundance: .
j_gene: TRBJ2-5
len: 14
v_gene: TRBV6-6
d_gene: .
CDR3aa: CASSFSRQQETQYF
CDR3nt: TGTGCCAGCAGTTTCTCTAGACAGCAAGAGACCCAGTACTTC

abundance: .
j_gene: TRBJ2-7
len: 12
v_gene: TRBV19
d_gene: .
CDR3aa: CASSRGGYEQYF
CDR3nt: TGTGCCAGTAGTAGAGGGGGCTACGAGCAGTACTTC

abundance: .
j_gene: TRBJ1-1
len: 15
v_gene: TRBV6-6
d_gene: TRBD1
CDR3aa: CASTGGDRANTEAFF
CDR3nt: TGTGCCAGCACCGGAGGGGACAGGGCGAACACTGAAGCTTTCTTT

abundance: .
j_gene: TRBJ2-7
len: 14
v_gene: TRBV27
d_gene: .
CDR3aa: CASSRLVVGYEQYF
CDR3nt: TGTGCCAGCAGTCGGCTAGTGGTCGGCTACGAGCAGTACTTC

abundance: .
j_gene: TRBJ2-3
len: 16
v_gene: TRBV9
d_gene: .
CDR3aa: CASSVTRHTSTDTQYF
CDR3nt: TGTGCCAGCAGCGTGACCCGACACACTAGCACAGATACGCAGTATTTT

abundance: .
j_gene: TRBJ1-5
len: 15
v_gene: TRBV27
d_gene: .
CDR3aa: CASTPTGYSNQPQHF
CDR3nt: TGTGCCAGCACACCGACAGGATATAGCAATCAGCCCCAGCATTTT

abundance: .
j_gene: TRBJ1-4
len: 15
v_gene: TRBV6-1
d_gene: .
CDR3aa: CASSETGITGRELFF
CDR3nt: TGTGCCAGCAGTGAAACAGGGATCACAGGCCGGGAACTGTTTTTT

abundance: .
j_gene: TRBJ2-1
len: 15
v_gene: TRBV7-9
d_gene: TRBD2
CDR3aa: CASSLRGTSGNEQFF
CDR3nt: TGTGCCAGCAGCCTAAGAGGGACTAGCGGGAATGAGCAGTTCTTC

abundance: .
j_gene: TRBJ1-1
len: 14
v_gene: TRBV19
d_gene: .
CDR3aa: CASTWAGGDTEAFF
CDR3nt: TGTGCCAGTACTTGGGCGGGGGGCGACACTGAAGCTTTCTTT

abundance: few
j_gene: TRBJ2-2
len: 15
v_gene: TRBV27
d_gene: .
CDR3aa: CASRTPNVGTGELFF
CDR3nt: TGTGCCAGCAGAACGCCGAATGTGGGCACCGGGGAGCTGTTTTTT

abundance: .
j_gene: TRBJ2-7
len: 16
v_gene: TRBV19
d_gene: TRBD1
CDR3aa: CASRRGGTGQSYEQYF
CDR3nt: TGTGCCAGTAGAAGGGGTGGGACAGGCCAGTCCTACGAGCAGTACTTC

abundance: .
j_gene: TRBJ2-3
len: 12
v_gene: TRBV29-1
d_gene: .
CDR3aa: CSVEVNEVTQYF
CDR3nt: TGCAGCGTTGAAGTCAACGAGGTTACGCAGTATTTT

abundance: once
j_gene: TRBJ1-2
len: 13
v_gene: TRBV10-1
d_gene: TRBD1
CDR3aa: CASSPGQVYGYTF
CDR3nt: TGCGCCAGCAGTCCGGGACAGGTGTATGGCTACACCTTC

abundance: once
j_gene: TRBJ1-1
len: 14
v_gene: TRBV5-1
d_gene: TRBD1
CDR3aa: CASSFAPTGGAAFF
CDR3nt: TGCGCCAGCAGTTTTGCCCCGACAGGGGGCGCAGCTTTCTTT

abundance: few
j_gene: TRBJ1-2
len: 16
v_gene: TRBV4-1
d_gene: .
CDR3aa: CASSQLTSGVDYGYTF
CDR3nt: TGCGCCAGCAGCCAATTAACCTCTGGGGTCGACTATGGCTACACCTTC

abundance: .
j_gene: TRBJ1-2
len: 14
v_gene: TRBV5-4
d_gene: .
CDR3aa: CASSLGTSNYGYTF
CDR3nt: TGTGCCAGCAGCCTAGGGACCTCTAACTATGGCTACACCTTC

abundance: once
j_gene: TRBJ2-3
len: 14
v_gene: TRBV2
d_gene: TRBD2
CDR3aa: CASGQTSGTDTQYF
CDR3nt: TGTGCCAGCGGCCAGACTAGCGGCACAGATACGCAGTATTTT